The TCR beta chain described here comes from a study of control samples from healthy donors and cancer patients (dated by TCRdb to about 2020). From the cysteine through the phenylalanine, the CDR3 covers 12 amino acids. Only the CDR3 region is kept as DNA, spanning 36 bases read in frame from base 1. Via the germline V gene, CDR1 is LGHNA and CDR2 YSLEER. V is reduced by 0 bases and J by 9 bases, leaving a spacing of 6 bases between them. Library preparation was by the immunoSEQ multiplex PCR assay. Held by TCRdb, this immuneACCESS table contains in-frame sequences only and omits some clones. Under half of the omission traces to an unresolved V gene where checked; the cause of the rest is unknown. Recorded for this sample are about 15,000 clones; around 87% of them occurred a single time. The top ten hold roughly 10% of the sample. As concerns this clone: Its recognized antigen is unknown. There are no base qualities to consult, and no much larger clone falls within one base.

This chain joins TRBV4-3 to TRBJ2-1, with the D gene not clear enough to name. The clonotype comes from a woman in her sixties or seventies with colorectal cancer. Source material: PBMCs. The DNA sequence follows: TGCGCCAGCAGCCAAGATTGGAGTGAGCAGTTCTTC. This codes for CASSQDWSEQFF.